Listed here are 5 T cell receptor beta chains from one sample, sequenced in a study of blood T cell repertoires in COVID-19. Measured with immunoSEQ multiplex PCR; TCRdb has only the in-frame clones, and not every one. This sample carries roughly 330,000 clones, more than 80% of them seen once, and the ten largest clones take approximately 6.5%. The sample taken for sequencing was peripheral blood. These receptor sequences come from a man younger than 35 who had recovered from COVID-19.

CDR3 in amino acids: CASSTFGQVNSPLHF. The CDR3 DNA is TGTGCCAGTAGTACCTTCGGACAGGTCAATTCACCCCTCCACTTT. The rearrangement joins TRBV19 to TRBJ1-6; 7 bases match TRBD1. The germline V gene encodes CDR1 LNHDA and CDR2 SQIVND (reference sequence). V shed 4 bases, J shed 7 bases, and the junction held 7 bases outside the gene matches. This CDR3 is built from 15 residues.

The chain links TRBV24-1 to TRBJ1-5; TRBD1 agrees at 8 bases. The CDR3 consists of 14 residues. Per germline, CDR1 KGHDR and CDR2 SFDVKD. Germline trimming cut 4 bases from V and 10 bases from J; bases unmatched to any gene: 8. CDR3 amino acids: CATSDPTDRGPQHF. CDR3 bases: TGTGCCACCAGTGACCCTACTGACAGGGGCCCCCAGCATTTT.

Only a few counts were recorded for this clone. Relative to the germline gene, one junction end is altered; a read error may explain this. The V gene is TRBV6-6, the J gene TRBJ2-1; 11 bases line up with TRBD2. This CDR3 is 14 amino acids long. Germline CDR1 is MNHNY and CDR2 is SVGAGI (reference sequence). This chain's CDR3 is CASTRGLADLKGIF. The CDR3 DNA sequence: TGTGCCAGCACCCGGGGACTAGCGGATTTGAAGGGAATCTTC.

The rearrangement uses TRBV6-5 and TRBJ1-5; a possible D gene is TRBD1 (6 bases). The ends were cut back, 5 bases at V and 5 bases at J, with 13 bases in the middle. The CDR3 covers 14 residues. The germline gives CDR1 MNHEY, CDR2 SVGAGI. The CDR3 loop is CASSPGQNYQPQHF. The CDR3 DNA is TGTGCCAGCAGTCCCGGACAGAATTATCAGCCCCAGCATTTT.

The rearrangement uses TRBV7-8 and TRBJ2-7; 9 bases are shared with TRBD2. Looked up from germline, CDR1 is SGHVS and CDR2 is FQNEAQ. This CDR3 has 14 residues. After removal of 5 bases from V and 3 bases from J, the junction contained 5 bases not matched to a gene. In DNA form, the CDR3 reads TGTGCCAGCAGCCAAAGCGGGGGGATCTACGAGCAGTACTTC. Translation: CASSQSGGIYEQYF.